The rows below give T cell receptor beta chains drawn from one sample of a study of T cell repertoires in cytomegalovirus infection. Their cognate antigens are unknown. TCRdb itself ran the reads through MiXCR, one entry per CDR3 protein. The repertoire holds hundreds of thousands of distinct CDR3 sequences, with around 30% as singletons. Sequences were derived from cultured PBMCs, sampled from culture after CMV antigen stimulation. Receptors originate from a human donor in good health (CMV status not recorded). Some clones in this sample may be carry-over from other donors' samples. Each CDR3 is given with its conserved first and last residue. D genes are given only for firm matches. A row's size may be missing; if present it is once, few, many or a size class.

>14|-|TRBD1|TRBJ2-7|TRBV27
CASSRTGMAYEQYF
TGTGCCAGCAGTCGGACAGGGATGGCCTACGAGCAGTACTTC
>18|-|TRBD1|TRBJ2-3|TRBV4-3
CASSQGTGGSGYADTQYF
TGCGCCAGCAGCCAGGGGACAGGGGGCAGTGGGTACGCAGATACGCAGTATTTT
>14|-|TRBD1|TRBJ2-2|TRBV27
CASSDRGLGGELFF
TGTGCCAGCAGCGACAGGGGGCTGGGGGGGGAGCTGTTTTTT
>16|-|TRBD1|TRBJ2-3|TRBV6-1
CASRRDRAASTDTQYF
TGTGCCAGCAGACGGGACAGGGCGGCTAGCACAGATACGCAGTATTTT
>13|few|-|TRBJ2-3|TRBV7-8
CASSTGYTDTQYF
TGTGCCAGCAGCACGGGTTACACAGATACGCAGTATTTT
>17|once|TRBD1|TRBJ1-3|TRBV28
CASSPVDRGLSGNTIYF
TGTGCCAGCAGCCCCGTGGACAGGGGGCTATCGGGAAACACCATATATTTT
>13|-|-|TRBJ2-2|TRBV7-2
CASSYSVTWELFF
TGTGCCAGCAGCTACTCGGTTACCTGGGAGCTGTTTTTT
>15|-|-|TRBJ2-4|TRBV28
CASSLLVGEGYIQYF
TGTGCCAGCAGTTTATTGGTCGGGGAAGGGTACATTCAGTACTTC
>12|-|-|TRBJ2-7|TRBV28
CASSPVEDEQYF
TGTGCCAGCAGTCCGGTCGAGGACGAGCAGTACTTC
>15|-|-|TRBJ2-7|TRBV14
CASSQVGWDPYEQYF
TGTGCCAGCAGCCAAGTAGGGTGGGATCCCTACGAGCAGTACTTC
>15|-|-|TRBJ1-1|TRBV27
CASSLLPQANTEAFF
TGTGCCAGCAGTTTACTTCCACAGGCGAACACTGAAGCTTTCTTT
>17|few|-|TRBJ2-4|TRBV28
CASSLYPLTVDKNIQYF
TGTGCCAGCAGTTTATACCCCCTAACAGTGGACAAAAACATTCAGTACTTC
>17|-|-|TRBJ1-5|TRBV27
CATASGAGAFRGQPQHF
TGTGCCACCGCTTCAGGGGCAGGGGCATTTAGGGGTCAGCCCCAGCATTTT
>18|-|-|TRBJ2-2|TRBV12-3/TRBV12-4
CASSPPLDRLIDTGELFF
TGTGCCAGCAGTCCCCCCCTCGACAGGCTGATAGACACCGGGGAGCTGTTTTTT
>14|-|-|TRBJ1-2|TRBV27
CASRMYDGGYGYTF
TGTGCCAGCAGGATGTACGATGGGGGGTATGGCTACACCTTC
>15|once|TRBD1|TRBJ2-7|TRBV27
CASRTGDRSSYEQYF
TGTGCCAGCAGGACGGGGGACAGGAGCTCCTACGAGCAGTACTTC
>12|-|-|TRBJ2-3|TRBV29-1
CSVPQATDTQYF
TGCAGCGTTCCCCAGGCCACAGATACGCAGTATTTT
>18|-|-|TRBJ2-3|TRBV4-1
CASSQDPPGPSSTDTQYF
TGCGCCAGCAGCCAAGACCCACCGGGACCAAGTTCCACAGATACGCAGTATTTT
>13|-|-|TRBJ1-5|TRBV30
CAWSGSENQPQHF
TGTGCCTGGAGTGGCTCGGAGAATCAGCCCCAGCATTTT
>14|-|TRBD1|TRBJ2-7|TRBV12-3/TRBV12-4
CASSFRDRAYEQYF
TGTGCCAGCAGTTTCCGGGACAGGGCCTACGAGCAGTACTTC
>15|-|-|TRBJ1-6|TRBV4-2
CASSSNRPGDSPLHF
TGTGCCAGCAGCTCCAACCGCCCAGGGGACTCACCCCTCCACTTT
>14|-|-|TRBJ2-2|TRBV4-3
CASSQVTGHGELFF
TGCGCCAGCAGCCAAGTCACAGGTCACGGGGAGCTGTTTTTT
>14|few|TRBD1|TRBJ1-5|TRBV7-9
CASSEDRGYQPQHF
TGTGCCAGCAGCGAGGACAGGGGATATCAGCCCCAGCATTTT
>15|-|-|TRBJ2-1|TRBV28
CASSLYTGLGNEQFF
TGTGCCAGCAGTTTATATACGGGTCTAGGCAATGAGCAGTTCTTC
>14|few|TRBD2|TRBJ2-2|TRBV7-2
CASSPRGGPGELFF
TGTGCCAGCAGCCCCCGGGGGGGACCCGGGGAGCTGTTTTTT
>16|-|TRBD2|TRBJ2-1|TRBV27
CASSLLIAGGPHEQFF
TGTGCCAGCAGTTTATTGATCGCGGGAGGGCCGCATGAGCAGTTCTTC
>13|-|-|TRBJ1-1|TRBV12-3/TRBV12-4
CASSLWSQAEAFF
TGTGCCAGCAGTTTATGGTCTCAAGCTGAAGCTTTCTTT
>18|few|TRBD1|TRBJ1-2|TRBV7-2
CASTEPTAGGRPLYGYTF
TGTGCCAGCACCGAACCCACGGCAGGGGGCCGTCCCCTCTATGGCTACACCTTC
>11|-|-|TRBJ2-4|TRBV2
CASSEGNIQYF
TGTGCCAGCAGTGAGGGGAACATTCAGTACTTC
>16|few|TRBD2|TRBJ2-1|TRBV7-6
CASSEKAGGSYNEQFF
TGTGCCAGCAGCGAAAAAGCGGGGGGCTCCTACAATGAGCAGTTCTTC
>14|-|TRBD1|TRBJ2-3|TRBV20-1
CSAPGTGYRDTQYF
TGCAGTGCCCCCGGGACAGGGTACAGAGATACGCAGTATTTT
>15|-|TRBD2|TRBJ2-5|TRBV20-1
CSAQGGGGREETQYF
TGCAGTGCTCAAGGGGGGGGCGGGAGGGAAGAGACCCAGTACTTC
>16|-|TRBD2|TRBJ2-7|TRBV6-6
CASSYQPGLALSEQYF
TGTGCCAGCAGTTACCAACCGGGACTAGCATTATCCGAGCAGTACTTC
>13|-|-|TRBJ1-6|TRBV4-3
CASAGQENSPLHF
TGCGCCAGCGCCGGGCAGGAGAATTCACCCCTCCACTTT
>16|few|-|TRBJ2-2|TRBV6-2/TRBV6-3
CASSYSYDLYTGELFF
TGTGCCAGCAGTTACAGTTATGACCTATACACCGGGGAGCTGTTTTTT
>15|few|-|TRBJ1-1|TRBV19
CASSIRGPSHTEAFF
TGTGCCAGTAGTATCCGGGGGCCTTCACACACTGAAGCTTTCTTT
>12|-|-|TRBJ1-2|TRBV5-5
CASSLVGRGYTF
TGTGCCAGCAGCTTGGTCGGACGTGGCTACACCTTC
>19|few|-|TRBJ2-3|TRBV6-2/TRBV6-3
CASSDQFPGLGGPGDTQYF
TGTGCCAGCAGTGACCAATTCCCGGGACTCGGGGGTCCAGGAGATACGCAGTATTTT
>15|few|TRBD2|TRBJ2-7|TRBV6-2/TRBV6-3
CASRLAGTPQGEQYF
TGTGCCAGCAGGCTAGCGGGGACTCCACAGGGGGAGCAGTACTTC
>15|-|TRBD2|TRBJ2-1|TRBV7-9
CASSQTSGRAGEQFF
TGTGCCAGCAGCCAGACTAGCGGGAGGGCCGGGGAGCAGTTCTTC
>16|-|-|TRBJ2-6|TRBV6-2/TRBV6-3
CASSSLGTPGANVLTF
TGTGCCAGCAGTTCCCTCGGGACCCCTGGGGCCAACGTCCTGACTTTC
>15|-|-|TRBJ2-7|TRBV7-4
CASSLVGGNAYEQYF
TGTGCCAGCAGCTTAGTTGGGGGAAACGCCTACGAGCAGTACTTC
>14|once|TRBD1|TRBJ1-1|TRBV11-2
CASSLWTGRQEAFF
TGTGCCAGCAGCTTGTGGACAGGGCGTCAAGAAGCTTTCTTT